Sequencing of this T cell receptor (beta chain) was carried out in a study of T cell repertoires in cytomegalovirus infection. Study-wide results and caveats: HLA-C-restricted CMV-specific TCR beta clonotypes were dominant in the ex vivo response. Identification of carriers of CMV plus the relevant HLA was performed using cumulative public TCR beta family frequency.

Germline V gives CDR1 DFQATT, CDR2 SNEGSKA (reference sequence). The CDR3 is made up of 18 amino acids. Trimming left V 1 base short and J 0 bases short, with 16 bases between. TCRdb redid the calling of the reads with MiXCR, one entry per CDR3 protein. In the table there are about 920,000 distinct CDR3 sequences, 30% to 40% of which are singletons. Regarding this clonotype: What it recognizes is unknown.

The receptor was isolated from a human donor in good health (CMV status not recorded). Some clones in this sample may be carry-over from other donors' samples. This chain uses TRBV20-1 with TRBJ1-6, with D unresolved. Specimen: cultured CD8+ T cells from PBMCs, collected from culture after CMV antigen stimulation. Here the CDR3 DNA reads TGCAGTGCTAGAGCCCTTCCGGCGGAAAGCTCCTATAATTCACCCCTCCACTTT. Residues: CSARALPAESSYNSPLHF.